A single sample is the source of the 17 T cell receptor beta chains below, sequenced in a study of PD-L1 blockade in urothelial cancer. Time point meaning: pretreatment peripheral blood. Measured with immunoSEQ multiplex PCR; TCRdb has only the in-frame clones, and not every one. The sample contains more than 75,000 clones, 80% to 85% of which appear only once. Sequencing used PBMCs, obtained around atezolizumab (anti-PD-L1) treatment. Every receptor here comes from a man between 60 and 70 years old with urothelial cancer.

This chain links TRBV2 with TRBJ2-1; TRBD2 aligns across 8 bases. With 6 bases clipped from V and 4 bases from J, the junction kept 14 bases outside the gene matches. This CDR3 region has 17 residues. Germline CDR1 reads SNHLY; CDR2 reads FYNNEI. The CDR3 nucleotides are TGTGCCAGCAGCCTTCGGGGGGGGGAGGGAAGGTACAATGAGCAGTTCTTC. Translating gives CASSLRGGEGRYNEQFF.

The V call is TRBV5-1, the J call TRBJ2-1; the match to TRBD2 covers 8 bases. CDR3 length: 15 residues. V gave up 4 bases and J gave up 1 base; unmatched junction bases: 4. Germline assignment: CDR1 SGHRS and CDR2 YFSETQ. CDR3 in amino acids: CASSTTSGSYNEQFF. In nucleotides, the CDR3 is TGCGCCAGCAGCACTACTAGCGGTTCCTACAATGAGCAGTTCTTC.

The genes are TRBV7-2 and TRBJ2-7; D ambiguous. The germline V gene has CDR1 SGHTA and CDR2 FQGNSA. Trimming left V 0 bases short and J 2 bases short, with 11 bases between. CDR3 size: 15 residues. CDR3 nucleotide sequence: TGTGCCAGCAGCTTAGCCTGGGCAACCGCCTACGAGCAGTACTTC. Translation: CASSLAWATAYEQYF.

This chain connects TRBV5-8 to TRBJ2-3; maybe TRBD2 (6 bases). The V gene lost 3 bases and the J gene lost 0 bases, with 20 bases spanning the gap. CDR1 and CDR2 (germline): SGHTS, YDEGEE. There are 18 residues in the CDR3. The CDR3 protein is CASSSGLSGISSTDTQYF. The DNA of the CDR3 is TGTGCCAGCAGCTCGGGCCTTAGCGGAATCTCTAGCACAGATACGCAGTATTTT.

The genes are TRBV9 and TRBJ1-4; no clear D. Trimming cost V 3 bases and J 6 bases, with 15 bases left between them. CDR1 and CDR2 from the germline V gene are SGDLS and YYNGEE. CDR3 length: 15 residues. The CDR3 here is CASSARGLMDEKLFF. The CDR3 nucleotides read TGTGCCAGCAGCGCCCGCGGACTCATGGATGAAAAACTGTTTTTT.

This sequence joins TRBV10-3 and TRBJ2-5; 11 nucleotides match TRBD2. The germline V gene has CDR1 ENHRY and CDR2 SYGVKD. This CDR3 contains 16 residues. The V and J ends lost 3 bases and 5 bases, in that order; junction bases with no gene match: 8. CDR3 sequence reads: CAISDAGLAGGETQYF. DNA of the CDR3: TGTGCCATCAGTGACGCCGGATTAGCGGGAGGGGAGACCCAGTACTTC.

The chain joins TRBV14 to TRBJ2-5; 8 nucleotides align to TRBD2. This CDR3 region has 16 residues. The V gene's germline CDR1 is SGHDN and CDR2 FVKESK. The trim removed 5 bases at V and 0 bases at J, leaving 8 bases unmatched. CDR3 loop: CASSGRERGNQETQYF. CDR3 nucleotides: TGTGCCAGCAGCGGCCGGGAGCGGGGGAACCAAGAGACCCAGTACTTC.

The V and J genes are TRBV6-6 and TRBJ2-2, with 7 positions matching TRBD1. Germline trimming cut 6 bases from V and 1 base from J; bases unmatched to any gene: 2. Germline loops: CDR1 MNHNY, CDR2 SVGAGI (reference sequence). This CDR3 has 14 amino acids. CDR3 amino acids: CASRGQRNTGELFF. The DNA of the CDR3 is TGTGCCAGCAGGGGACAGCGGAACACCGGGGAGCTGTTTTTT.

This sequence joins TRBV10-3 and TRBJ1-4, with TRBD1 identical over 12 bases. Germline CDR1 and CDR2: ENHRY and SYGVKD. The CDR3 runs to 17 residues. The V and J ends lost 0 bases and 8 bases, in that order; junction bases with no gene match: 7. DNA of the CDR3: TGTGCCATCAGTGAGTCTGCTATGGGACAGGGGGCAGAAAAACTGTTTTTT. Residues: CAISESAMGQGAEKLFF.

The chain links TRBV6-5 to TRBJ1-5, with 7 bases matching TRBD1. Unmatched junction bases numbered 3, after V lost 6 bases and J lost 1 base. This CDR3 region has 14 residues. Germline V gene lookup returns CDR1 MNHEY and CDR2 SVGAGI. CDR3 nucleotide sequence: TGTGCCAGCAGCTTGGGACAGAGCAATCAGCCCCAGCATTTT. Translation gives CASSLGQSNQPQHF.

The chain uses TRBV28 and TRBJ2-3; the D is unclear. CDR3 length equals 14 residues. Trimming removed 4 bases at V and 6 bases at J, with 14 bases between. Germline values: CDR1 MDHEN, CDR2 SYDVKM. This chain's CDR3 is CASSSDWHRDTQYF. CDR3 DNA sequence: TGTGCCAGCAGTTCAGACTGGCACCGCGATACGCAGTATTTT.

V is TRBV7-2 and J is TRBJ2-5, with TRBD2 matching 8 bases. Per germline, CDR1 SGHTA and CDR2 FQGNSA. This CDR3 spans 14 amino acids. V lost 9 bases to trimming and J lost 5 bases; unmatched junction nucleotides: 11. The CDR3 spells CASLQAGGRETQYF. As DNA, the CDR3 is TGTGCCAGTCTCCAGGCGGGAGGTCGGGAGACCCAGTACTTC.

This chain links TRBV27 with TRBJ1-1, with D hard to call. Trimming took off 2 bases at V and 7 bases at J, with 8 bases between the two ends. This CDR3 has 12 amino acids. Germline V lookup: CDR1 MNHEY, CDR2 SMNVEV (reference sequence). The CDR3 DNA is TGTGCCAGCAGTTTAGGAGTCGGTGAAGCTTTCTTT. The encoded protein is CASSLGVGEAFF.

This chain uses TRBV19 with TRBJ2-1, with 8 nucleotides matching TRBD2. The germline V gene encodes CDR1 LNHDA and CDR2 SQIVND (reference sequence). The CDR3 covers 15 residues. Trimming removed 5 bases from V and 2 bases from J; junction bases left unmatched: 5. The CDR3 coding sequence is TGTGCCAGTAGTCGGAGTAGCGGGACCTACAATGAGCAGTTCTTC. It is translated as CASSRSSGTYNEQFF.

In DNA, the CDR3 is TGCGCCAGCAGCCAACAGGGCCGAGCGGGGAGCTCCTACAATGAGCAGTTCTTC. Its translation is CASSQQGRAGSSYNEQFF. This chain connects TRBV4-3 to TRBJ2-1; TRBD2 agrees at 7 bases. The CDR3 has 18 residues. With V trimmed by 2 bases and J by 0 bases, 10 bases remained unmatched. Germline loops: CDR1 LGHNA, CDR2 YSLEER.

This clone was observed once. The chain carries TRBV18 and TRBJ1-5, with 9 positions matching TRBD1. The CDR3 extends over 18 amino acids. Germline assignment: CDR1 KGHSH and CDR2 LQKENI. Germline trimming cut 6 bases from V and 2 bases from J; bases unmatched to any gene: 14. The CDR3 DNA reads TGTGCCAGCTCCATCCAGTCACAGGGGGCAACGGGCAATCAGCCCCAGCATTTT. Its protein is CASSIQSQGATGNQPQHF.

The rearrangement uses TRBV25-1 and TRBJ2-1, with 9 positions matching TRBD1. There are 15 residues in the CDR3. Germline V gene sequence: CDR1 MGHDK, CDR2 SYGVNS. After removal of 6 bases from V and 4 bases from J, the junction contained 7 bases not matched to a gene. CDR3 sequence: CASSPGTGTYNEQFF. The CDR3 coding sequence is TGTGCCAGCAGCCCGGGGACAGGGACATACAATGAGCAGTTCTTC.